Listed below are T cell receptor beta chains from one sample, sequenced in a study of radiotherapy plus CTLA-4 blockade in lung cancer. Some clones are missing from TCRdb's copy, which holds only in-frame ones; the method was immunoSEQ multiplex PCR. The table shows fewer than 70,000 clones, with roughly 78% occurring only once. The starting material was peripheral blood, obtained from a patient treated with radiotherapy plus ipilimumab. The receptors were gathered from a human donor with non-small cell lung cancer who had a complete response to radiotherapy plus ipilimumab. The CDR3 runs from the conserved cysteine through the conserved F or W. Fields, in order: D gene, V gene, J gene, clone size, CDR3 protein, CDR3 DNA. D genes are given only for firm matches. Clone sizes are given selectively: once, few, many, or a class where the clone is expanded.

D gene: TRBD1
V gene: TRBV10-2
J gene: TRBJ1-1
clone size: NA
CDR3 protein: CASMGQGEAFF
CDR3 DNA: TGCGCCAGCATGGGACAGGGTGAAGCTTTCTTT

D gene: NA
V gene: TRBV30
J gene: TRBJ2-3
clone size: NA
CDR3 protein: CAWTEVSLSFSSTDTQYF
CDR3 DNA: TGTGCCTGGACGGAGGTTTCCCTCTCTTTCTCTAGCACAGATACGCAGTATTTT

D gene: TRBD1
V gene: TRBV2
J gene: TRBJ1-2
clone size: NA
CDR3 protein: CASSARTGVYGYTF
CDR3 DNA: TGTGCCAGCAGTGCCCGGACAGGGGTGTATGGCTACACCTTC

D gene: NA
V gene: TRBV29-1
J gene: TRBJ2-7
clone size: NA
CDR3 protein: CSVAPVGYEQYF
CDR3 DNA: TGCAGCGTTGCGCCAGTTGGCTACGAGCAGTACTTC

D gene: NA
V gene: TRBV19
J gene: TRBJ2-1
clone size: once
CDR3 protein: CASSMMRGIYNEQFF
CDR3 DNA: TGTGCCAGTAGTATGATGAGGGGGATCTACAATGAGCAGTTCTTC

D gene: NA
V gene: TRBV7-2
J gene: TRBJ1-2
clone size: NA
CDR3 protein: CASSLTIYRSNYGYTF
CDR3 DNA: TGTGCCAGCAGCTTAACAATATACAGGAGTAACTATGGCTACACCTTC

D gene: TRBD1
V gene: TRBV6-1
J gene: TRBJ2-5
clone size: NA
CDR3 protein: CASSEALGTGARETQYF
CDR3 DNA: TGTGCCAGCAGTGAGGCCCTGGGGACAGGGGCGAGGGAGACCCAGTACTTC

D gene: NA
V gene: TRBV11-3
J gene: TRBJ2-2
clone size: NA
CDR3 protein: CASSSKTGPTGELFF
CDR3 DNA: TGTGCCAGCAGCTCTAAAACAGGGCCCACCGGGGAGCTGTTTTTT

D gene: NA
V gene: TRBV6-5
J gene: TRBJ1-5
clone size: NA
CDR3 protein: CASSYSRGDQPQHF
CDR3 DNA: TGTGCCAGCAGTTACTCTAGGGGGGACCAGCCCCAGCATTTT

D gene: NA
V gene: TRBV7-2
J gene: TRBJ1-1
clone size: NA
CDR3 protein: CASSLRDFSEAFF
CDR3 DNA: TGTGCCAGCAGCTTACGGGACTTCTCTGAAGCTTTCTTT

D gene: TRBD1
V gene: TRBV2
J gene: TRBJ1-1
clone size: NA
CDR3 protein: CASMGTGRIMNTEAFF
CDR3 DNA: TGTGCCAGCATGGGGACAGGGCGTATAATGAACACTGAAGCTTTCTTT

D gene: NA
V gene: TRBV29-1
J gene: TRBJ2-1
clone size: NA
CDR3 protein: CSVEGGGRGSGEQFF
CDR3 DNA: TGCAGCGTTGAAGGGGGGGGCAGGGGAAGCGGTGAGCAGTTCTTC

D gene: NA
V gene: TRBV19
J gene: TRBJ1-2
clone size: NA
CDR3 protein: CASSTPGTDNYGYTF
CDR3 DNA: TGTGCCAGTAGTACCCCCGGGACGGATAACTATGGCTACACCTTC

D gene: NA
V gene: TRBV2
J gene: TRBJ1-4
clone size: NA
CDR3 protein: CASRGVLANEKLFF
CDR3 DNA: TGTGCCAGCCGGGGGGTTCTAGCTAATGAAAAACTGTTTTTT

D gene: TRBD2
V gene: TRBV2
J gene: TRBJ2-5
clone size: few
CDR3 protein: CASNPFRGGAKTQYF
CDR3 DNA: TGTGCCAGCAATCCATTCCGGGGGGGCGCGAAGACCCAGTACTTC

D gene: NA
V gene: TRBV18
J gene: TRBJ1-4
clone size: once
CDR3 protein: CASSLGSIEKLFF
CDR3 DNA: TGTGCCAGCTCACTCGGGTCCATAGAAAAACTGTTTTTT

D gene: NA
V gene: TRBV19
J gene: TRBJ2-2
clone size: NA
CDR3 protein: CASSRLDGVTGELFF
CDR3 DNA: TGTGCCAGTAGTAGGCTAGATGGTGTCACCGGGGAGCTGTTTTTT

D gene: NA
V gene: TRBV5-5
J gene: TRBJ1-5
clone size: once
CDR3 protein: CASSLGQLLYSNQPQHF
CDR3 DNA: TGTGCCAGCAGCTTGGGACAGTTACTATATAGCAATCAGCCCCAGCATTTT

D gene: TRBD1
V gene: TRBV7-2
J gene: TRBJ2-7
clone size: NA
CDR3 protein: CASSSAGTGINEQYF
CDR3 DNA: TGTGCCAGCAGCTCGGCCGGGACAGGGATCAACGAGCAGTACTTC

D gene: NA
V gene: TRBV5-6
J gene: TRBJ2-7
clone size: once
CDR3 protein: CASSLGTRGSYEQYF
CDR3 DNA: TGTGCCAGCAGCTTGGGGACGAGGGGCTCCTACGAGCAGTACTTC

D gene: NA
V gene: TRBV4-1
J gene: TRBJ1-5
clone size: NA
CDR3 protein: CASSQGSGQNNQPQHF
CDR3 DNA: TGCGCCAGCAGCCAAGGGTCTGGACAGAACAATCAGCCCCAGCATTTT

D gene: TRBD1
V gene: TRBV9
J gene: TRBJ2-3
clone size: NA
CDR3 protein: CASSVDGRGPTDTQYF
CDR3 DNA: TGTGCCAGCAGCGTAGACGGCAGGGGGCCCACAGATACGCAGTATTTT

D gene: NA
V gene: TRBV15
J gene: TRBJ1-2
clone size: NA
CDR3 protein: CATSDRLDTSYGYTF
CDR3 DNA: TGTGCCACCAGCGACCGTCTGGACACCTCCTATGGCTACACCTTC

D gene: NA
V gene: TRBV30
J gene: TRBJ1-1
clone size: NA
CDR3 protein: CAWHGGGWDTEAFF
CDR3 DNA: TGTGCCTGGCACGGGGGGGGATGGGACACTGAAGCTTTCTTT

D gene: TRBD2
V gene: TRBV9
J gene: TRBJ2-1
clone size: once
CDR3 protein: CASSVAAGESNEQFF
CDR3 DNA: TGTGCCAGCAGCGTAGCCGCGGGAGAGAGCAATGAGCAGTTCTTC

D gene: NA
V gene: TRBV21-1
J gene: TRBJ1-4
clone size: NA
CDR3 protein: CASSKWPQLGLSTNEKLFF
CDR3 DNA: TGTGCCAGCAGCAAATGGCCCCAATTGGGGCTTTCAACTAATGAAAAACTGTTTTTT

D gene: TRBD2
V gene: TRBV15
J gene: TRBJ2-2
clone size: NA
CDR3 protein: CATSSPRGGRLSYTGELFF
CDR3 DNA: TGTGCCACCAGCAGCCCGCGGGGGGGCCGTCTCTCCTACACCGGGGAGCTGTTTTTT

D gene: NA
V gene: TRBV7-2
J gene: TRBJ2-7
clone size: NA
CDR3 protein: CASSLFSAPYEQYF
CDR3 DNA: TGTGCCAGCAGCTTGTTCAGTGCCCCCTACGAGCAGTACTTC

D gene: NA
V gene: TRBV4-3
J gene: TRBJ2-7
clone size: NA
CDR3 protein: CASSQDRGTTYGSEQYF
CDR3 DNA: TGCGCCAGCAGCCAAGATCGAGGCACCACCTACGGCAGCGAGCAGTACTTC

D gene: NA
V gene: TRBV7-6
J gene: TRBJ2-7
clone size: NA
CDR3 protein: CASSSGAGASYEQYF
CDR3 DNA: TGTGCCAGCAGCTCGGGGGCGGGGGCCTCCTACGAGCAGTACTTC

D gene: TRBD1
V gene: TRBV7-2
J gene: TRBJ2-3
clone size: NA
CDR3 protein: CASSLSPQGAQYF
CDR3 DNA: TGTGCCAGCAGCTTATCCCCCCAGGGGGCGCAGTATTTT

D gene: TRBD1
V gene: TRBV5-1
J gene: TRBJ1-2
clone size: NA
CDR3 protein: CASSYGQGDGYTF
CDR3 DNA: TGCGCCAGCAGCTATGGACAGGGTGATGGCTACACCTTC

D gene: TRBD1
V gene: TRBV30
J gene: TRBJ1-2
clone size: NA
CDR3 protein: CAWSAQQGAGGYTF
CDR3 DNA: TGTGCCTGGAGTGCCCAACAGGGGGCGGGGGGCTACACCTTC

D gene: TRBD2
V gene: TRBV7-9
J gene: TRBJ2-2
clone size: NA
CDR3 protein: CASRSSLAGGSPGELFF
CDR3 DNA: TGTGCCAGCAGGTCCTCTCTAGCGGGGGGGTCCCCCGGGGAGCTGTTTTTT

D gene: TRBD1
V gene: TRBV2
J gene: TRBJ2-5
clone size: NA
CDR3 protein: CASRAGTGDRETQYF
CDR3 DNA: TGTGCCAGCAGAGCCGGGACAGGGGACCGAGAGACCCAGTACTTC

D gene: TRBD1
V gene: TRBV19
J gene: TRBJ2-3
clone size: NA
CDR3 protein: CASSMSSGTGSDTQYF
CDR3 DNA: TGTGCCAGTAGTATGAGTTCAGGGACAGGGTCCGATACGCAGTATTTT

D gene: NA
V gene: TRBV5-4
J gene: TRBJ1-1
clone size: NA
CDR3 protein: CAVGGRTGLNTEAFF
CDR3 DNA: TGTGCCGTGGGGGGGCGGACGGGACTGAACACTGAAGCTTTCTTT

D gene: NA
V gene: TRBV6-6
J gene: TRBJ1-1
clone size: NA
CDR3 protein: CASDEEANTEAFF
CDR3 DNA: TGTGCCAGCGATGAGGAAGCGAACACTGAAGCTTTCTTT

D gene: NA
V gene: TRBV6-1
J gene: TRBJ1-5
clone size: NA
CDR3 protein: CASRAAGGRPNTQHF
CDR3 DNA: TGTGCCAGCAGAGCCGCGGGAGGGCGGCCCAATACCCAGCATTTT

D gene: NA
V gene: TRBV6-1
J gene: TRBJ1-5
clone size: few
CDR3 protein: CASSEQGLSNQPQHF
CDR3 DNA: TGTGCCAGCAGTGAACAGGGTCTGAGCAATCAGCCCCAGCATTTT

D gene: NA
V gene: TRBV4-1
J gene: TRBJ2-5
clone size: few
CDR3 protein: CASSQGQIQETQYF
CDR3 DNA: TGCGCCAGCAGCCAAGGACAGATCCAAGAGACCCAGTACTTC

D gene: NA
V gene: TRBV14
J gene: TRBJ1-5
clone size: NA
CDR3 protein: CASSQEGENQPQHF
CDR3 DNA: TGTGCCAGCAGCCAAGAGGGGGAAAATCAGCCCCAGCATTTT